The rows below give T cell receptor beta chains drawn from one sample of a study of CD8+CD57+ T cells in acquired aplastic anemia. TCRdb itself ran the reads through MiXCR, one entry per CDR3 protein. The table includes fewer than 250,000 distinct CDR3 sequences, around half detected once. The sequenced material came from sorted CD4+, CD8+, or CD8+CD57+ T cells (not recorded which) from PBMCs. These receptors were collected from a human donor with aplastic anemia. The CDR3 runs from the conserved cysteine through the conserved F or W. The D gene is left open where the match is weak. Expanded clones are given a class, and other clones once, few, many or no size at all.

j_call cdr3_length v_call clone_size d_call cdr3_nt cdr3_aa
TRBJ2-7 16 TRBV7-8 - - TGTGCCAGCAGCTTAGTCCGGCCAGGGGCTAGGGGCGAGCAGTACTTC CASSLVRPGARGEQYF
TRBJ2-4 17 TRBV15 many TRBD2 TGTGCCACCAGCAGAGGAATTAGCGGGTTTCCCAAAAACATTCAGTACTTC CATSRGISGFPKNIQYF
TRBJ2-5 15 TRBV24-1 once - TGTGCCACCAGTGATACAGGGAGGGGGCAAGAGACCCAGTACTTC CATSDTGRGQETQYF
TRBJ2-1 11 TRBV29-1 - - TGCAGCGTTGGCTCGGGCGTTGGGCAGTTCTTC CSVGSGVGQFF
TRBJ1-2 16 TRBV9 - - TGTGCCAGCAGCCTACCCGGGACCGTAAGGGGAGACGGCTACACCTTC CASSLPGTVRGDGYTF
TRBJ2-7 11 TRBV2 many - TGTGCCAGCATTGGGGTCTACGAGCAGTACTTC CASIGVYEQYF
TRBJ1-1 14 TRBV7-9 - TRBD1 TGTGCCAGCAGTTTCGGACGGGACGGCAGGGGGGCTTCCTTT CASSFGRDGRGASF
TRBJ2-7 14 TRBV2 once - TGTGCAAGCGGGTCCCGGGGGACCAACTACGATCAGTACTTC CASGSRGTNYDQYF
TRBJ1-2 13 TRBV9 few - TGTGCCAGCAGCGCTTGGGGAAACTATGGCTACACCTTC CASSAWGNYGYTF
TRBJ2-5 16 TRBV24-1 once - TGTGCCACCAGTGAGCCATTAGGGGGGGCCAGCGAGACCCAGTACTTC CATSEPLGGASETQYF
TRBJ1-1 13 TRBV7-8 many - TGTGCCAGCAGCTCCCAAGGGGGGCCTGAAGCTTTCTTT CASSSQGGPEAFF
TRBJ1-2 16 TRBV10-3 - - TGTGCCATCAGTGAAAGGGGTCAGCGAGCTAACTATGGCTACACCTTC CAISERGQRANYGYTF
TRBJ2-1 17 TRBV20-1 many - TGCAGTGCTAGAGATACCACAGGAGAGAGCTCCTACAATGAGCAGTTCTTC CSARDTTGESSYNEQFF